Listed below are T cell receptor beta chains from one sample, sequenced in a study of shared clonotypes between healthy human individuals. Profiled with immunoSEQ multiplex PCR; TCRdb holds only in-frame clones, not every one. The table has about 2,200,000 clones, about 92% seen once. Sequencing was performed on naive CD8+ T cells from PBMCs. Every receptor here comes from a man between 18 and 35 years old in good health. Some clones in this sample may be carry-over from other donors' samples. Each CDR3 is given with its conserved first and last residue. D genes are given only for firm matches. Not all rows give a size; the values are once, few, many and, for expanded clones, a class.

clone_size j_call v_call d_call cdr3_nt cdr3_aa
- TRBJ2-1 TRBV9 - TGTGCCAGCAGCCACGGGGGGCGGGAGCCTTACAATGAGCAGTTCTTC CASSHGGREPYNEQFF
- TRBJ2-2 TRBV9 - TGTGCCAGCAGCGTAAGTGTGATAGCGGAACCGAACACCGGGGAGCTGTTTTTT CASSVSVIAEPNTGELFF
- TRBJ2-1 TRBV28 TRBD2 TGTGCCAGCAGCCCTACGACTAGCGTGAATGAGCAGTTCTTC CASSPTTSVNEQFF
- TRBJ2-7 TRBV6-6 TRBD1 TGTGCCAGCAGTTACGTCACGGGACAGGGCTACGAGCAGTACTTC CASSYVTGQGYEQYF
- TRBJ1-2 TRBV27 - TGTGCCAGCAGTTTAGGGCGGGGGAACTATGGCTACACCTTC CASSLGRGNYGYTF
- TRBJ2-7 TRBV27 TRBD1 TGTGCCAGCACCACCGGGACAGGAGCCTACGAGCAGTACTTC CASTTGTGAYEQYF
- TRBJ2-7 TRBV19 - TGTGCCAGTAGTATAGCGGCTTCCTACGAGCAGTACTTC CASSIAASYEQYF
- TRBJ1-1 TRBV18 TRBD1 TGTGCCAGCTCACCCCAGGGGGTTATAATCGAAGCTTTCTTT CASSPQGVIIEAFF
- TRBJ2-7 TRBV27 - TGTGCCAGCATTGGGGGAGATCGCTACGAGCAGTACTTC CASIGGDRYEQYF
- TRBJ1-2 TRBV14 - TGTGCCAGCAGCCAAATCGGGGTCCGGGGAGAATATGGCTACACCTTC CASSQIGVRGEYGYTF
- TRBJ2-7 TRBV27 TRBD2 TGTGCCAGCAGTTCCCGGACTAGCGGGAAGTACTTC CASSSRTSGKYF
once TRBJ2-7 TRBV29-1 TRBD1 TGCAGCGTACAGGACAGGTCAGCTCCCTACGAGCAGTACTTC CSVQDRSAPYEQYF
- TRBJ1-1 TRBV7-9 - TGTGCCAGCAGCTTTACCGGGTTGAACACTGAAGCTTTCTTT CASSFTGLNTEAFF
- TRBJ2-2 TRBV5-8 TRBD1 TGTGCCAGCAGCGGGGACAGGGGGCCTACTAACACCGGGGAGCTGTTTTTT CASSGDRGPTNTGELFF
- TRBJ2-1 TRBV19 TRBD1 TGTGCCAGTAGTTTAGGGACAGGGAGATGGCAGTTCTTC CASSLGTGRWQFF
- TRBJ2-3 TRBV27 - TGTGCCAGCAGCCCAGGAATCAGGGTAGATACGCAGTATTTT CASSPGIRVDTQYF
- TRBJ2-1 TRBV19 TRBD1 TGTGCCAGTAGTATAGGGGCGACAGGGGCTTACAATGAGCAGTTCTTC CASSIGATGAYNEQFF
- TRBJ2-1 TRBV27 - TGTGCCAGCAGCCGGAAAGAGAGCTCCTACAATGAGCAGTTCTTC CASSRKESSYNEQFF
- TRBJ2-7 TRBV11-2 TRBD1 TGTGCCAGCAGCACAGGGGGAGGTAACGAGCAGTACTTC CASSTGGGNEQYF
- TRBJ1-1 TRBV27 TRBD1 TGTGCCAGCAGGTTGGACAGGGAGGGCACTGAAGCTTTCTTT CASRLDREGTEAFF
- TRBJ2-7 TRBV29-1 - TGCAGCGTTGAAGCAGACAAGTCAATTCAAGGCGAGCAGTACTTC CSVEADKSIQGEQYF
- TRBJ2-1 TRBV6-5 - TGTGCCAGCGCTGGCCCTCCTTCCTACAATGAGCAGTTCTTC CASAGPPSYNEQFF
- TRBJ2-5 TRBV7-9 - TGTGCCAGCAGCCCGACAGGTGTACATCAAGAGACCCAGTACTTC CASSPTGVHQETQYF
- TRBJ2-7 TRBV7-9 - TGTGCCAGCAGCTCCCGGGGGTCGACCTACGAGCAGTACTTC CASSSRGSTYEQYF
- TRBJ2-5 TRBV9 - TGTGCCAGCAGCCTATTCGGGGGACGTAGCGGCAGAGAGACCCAGTACTTC CASSLFGGRSGRETQYF
- TRBJ2-7 TRBV7-9 - TGTGCCAGCAGCCTACAAAGCCCTAATTCCTACGAGCAGTACTTC CASSLQSPNSYEQYF
- TRBJ2-7 TRBV19 - TGTGCCAGTAGTATAGGGAACAGGGCAACCGACGAGCAGTACTTC CASSIGNRATDEQYF
- TRBJ2-1 TRBV7-6 TRBD2 TGTGCCAGCAGCCCCGGGACTAGCGGATACAATGAGCAGTTCTTC CASSPGTSGYNEQFF
- TRBJ1-1 TRBV27 TRBD1 TGTGCCAGCAGTGTAACAGGGGGACACACTGAAGCTTTCTTT CASSVTGGHTEAFF
- TRBJ1-1 TRBV6-1 - TGTGCCAGCAGTGGGAGCGCCTTTGAAGCTTTCTTT CASSGSAFEAFF
- TRBJ2-7 TRBV6-1 - TGTGCCAGTCAAGACGGACCGGGTCCCCTTTACGAGCAGTACTTC CASQDGPGPLYEQYF
- TRBJ2-5 TRBV10-1 TRBD1 TGCGCCAGCAGTGGAGGGACAGGACAAGAGACCCAGTACTTC CASSGGTGQETQYF
- TRBJ1-3 TRBV5-1 TRBD1 TGCGCCAGCAGCTCGGTGGGACAGGACTCTGGAAACACCATATATTTT CASSSVGQDSGNTIYF
- TRBJ2-2 TRBV15 - TGTGCCACCAGCCCCCACACGGGCAGACCCGAGGCCGGGGAGCTGTTTTTT CATSPHTGRPEAGELFF
once TRBJ2-4 TRBV19 - TGTGCCAGTAGCCCACCTAAGAGATCCGTAGACCCCCACTCTCAGTACTTC CASSPPKRSVDPHSQYF
few TRBJ1-1 TRBV7-8 - TGTGCCAGCAGCTTAGGGACGGGACCAGAGGCTTTCTTT CASSLGTGPEAFF
- TRBJ2-3 TRBV5-1 - TGCGCCAGCAGCTTGGGGGACGGCTTTGATTCAGATACGCAGTATTTT CASSLGDGFDSDTQYF
- TRBJ2-7 TRBV4-1 TRBD2 TGCGCCAGCAGCCAAGGCAAAAGGACTAGCGGGAGCTACGAGCAGTACTTC CASSQGKRTSGSYEQYF
few TRBJ1-5 TRBV7-8 - TGTGCCAGCACCCTTTCCATCGGGCCCAATCAGCCCCAGCATTTT CASTLSIGPNQPQHF
once TRBJ1-1 TRBV5-1 - TGCGCCAGCAGCTTGGGAATCCTGAACACTGAAGCTTTCTTT CASSLGILNTEAFF
- TRBJ2-1 TRBV7-6 TRBD2 TGTGCCAGCAGCTTACTTAGGCTAGCGGAAGAAGGTAGTGAGCAGTTCTTC CASSLLRLAEEGSEQFF
- TRBJ2-5 TRBV6-1 TRBD1 TGTGCCAGCAGTTGGGACAGCCGTGAGACCCAGTACTTC CASSWDSRETQYF
- TRBJ1-1 TRBV19 - TGTGCCAGTAGTATCGGGGGGGAGTGGACTGAAGCTTTCTTT CASSIGGEWTEAFF
- TRBJ2-3 TRBV5-1 - TGCGCCAGCAGCTTGTTCATTCGGGTCGGCACAGATACGCAGTATTTT CASSLFIRVGTDTQYF
- TRBJ2-5 TRBV27 - TGTGCCAGCACCCCCAGGACGGGGCAAGAGACCCAGTACTTC CASTPRTGQETQYF
- TRBJ2-7 TRBV9 - TGTGCCAGCAGCGTAGCGGGGGACAGCTCCTACGAGCAGTACTTC CASSVAGDSSYEQYF
- TRBJ2-1 TRBV11-2 - TGTGCCAGCAGCCACGGAGGGGCCTACAATGAGCAGTTCTTC CASSHGGAYNEQFF
- TRBJ1-1 TRBV7-2 TRBD1 TGTGCCAGCAGCTTAAGGGGACAGGCGAAGGTAGGGCACACTGAAGCTTTCTTT CASSLRGQAKVGHTEAFF
- TRBJ2-3 TRBV7-9 - TGTGCCAGCAGCTTACCAGATACGCAGTATTTT CASSLPDTQYF
- TRBJ1-1 TRBV27 - TGTGCCAGCGGCGTGGGGGGTTCGTTGAACACTGAAGCTTTCTTT CASGVGGSLNTEAFF
once TRBJ2-6 TRBV2 TRBD2 TGTGCCAGCAGTGAAGGGACTAGCGGGAGAATAGAGTCTGGGGCCAACGTCCTGACTTTC CASSEGTSGRIESGANVLTF
- TRBJ2-5 TRBV7-2 TRBD1 TGTGCCAGCAGCTCCCTACAGGGGGCACTAGAAGAGACCCAGTACTTC CASSSLQGALEETQYF
- TRBJ2-4 TRBV5-1 - TGCGCCAGCAGCCAGGCGGGGTCTGGAGCCAAAAACATTCAGTACTTC CASSQAGSGAKNIQYF
- TRBJ2-5 TRBV7-9 - TGTGCCAGCACCAAGGGGGGACAAGAGACCCAGTACTTC CASTKGGQETQYF